The clone carrying this TCR beta chain was counted only a few times. A second PCR, run for roughly 7 to 12 cycles, used a sample-barcoded 5' primer plus a J-beta primer mix. TCRdb re-called the 5' RACE reads with MiXCR, one entry per CDR3 protein. Of over a million distinct CDR3 sequences in the sample, under 30% were seen once. This sample was included in a study of blood T cells in healthy people across ages. From germline, CDR1 is LGHNT and CDR2 FRNRAP. The CDR3 has 14 residues. Between the trimmed V and J ends, which lost 5 bases and 0 bases, there was a span of 11 bases. These data were also filed under a second study, of T cells of mothers and their children. That study reports: Whether pairs are related or unrelated, thymic selection shapes their TCR recombination output in much the same way.

The sample was blood. The rearrangement uses TRBV12-5 and TRBJ2-7; a possible D gene is TRBD1 (6 bases). This TCR was sampled from a girl under 10 years old in good health. In DNA, the CDR3 is TGTGCTAGTGGTACAGCGGACAGCTCCTACGAGCAGTACTTC. It yields the protein CASGTADSSYEQYF.